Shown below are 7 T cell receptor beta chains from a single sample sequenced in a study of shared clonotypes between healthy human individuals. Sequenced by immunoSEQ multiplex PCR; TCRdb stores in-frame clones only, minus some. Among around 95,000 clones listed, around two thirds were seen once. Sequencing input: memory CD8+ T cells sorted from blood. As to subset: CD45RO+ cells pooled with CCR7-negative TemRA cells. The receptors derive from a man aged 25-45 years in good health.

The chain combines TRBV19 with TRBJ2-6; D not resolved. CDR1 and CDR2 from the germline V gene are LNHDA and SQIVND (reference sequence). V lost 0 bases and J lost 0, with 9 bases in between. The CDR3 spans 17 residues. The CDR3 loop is CASSIDSIFSGANVLTF. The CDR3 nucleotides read TGTGCCAGTAGTATAGACAGCATCTTCTCTGGGGCCAACGTCCTGACTTTC.

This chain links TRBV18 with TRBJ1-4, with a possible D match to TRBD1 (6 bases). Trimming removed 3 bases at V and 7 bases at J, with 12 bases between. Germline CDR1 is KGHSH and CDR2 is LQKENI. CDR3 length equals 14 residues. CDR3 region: CASSPGRGGEKLFF. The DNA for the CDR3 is TGTGCCAGCTCACCGGGCAGGGGAGGTGAAAAACTGTTTTTT.

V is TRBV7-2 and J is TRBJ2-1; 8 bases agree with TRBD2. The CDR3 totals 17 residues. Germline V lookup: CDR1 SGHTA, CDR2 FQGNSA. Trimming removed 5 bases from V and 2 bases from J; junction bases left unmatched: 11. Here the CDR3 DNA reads TGTGCCAGCAGCCCACGTGTCGGTAGCGGGACCTACAATGAGCAGTTCTTC. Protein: CASSPRVGSGTYNEQFF.

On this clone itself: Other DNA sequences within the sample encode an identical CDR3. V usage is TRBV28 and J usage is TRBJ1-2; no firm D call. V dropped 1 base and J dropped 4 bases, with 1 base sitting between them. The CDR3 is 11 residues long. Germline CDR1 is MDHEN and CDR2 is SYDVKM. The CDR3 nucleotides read TGTGCCAGCAGTTTATTCTATGGCTACACCTTC. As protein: CASSLFYGYTF.

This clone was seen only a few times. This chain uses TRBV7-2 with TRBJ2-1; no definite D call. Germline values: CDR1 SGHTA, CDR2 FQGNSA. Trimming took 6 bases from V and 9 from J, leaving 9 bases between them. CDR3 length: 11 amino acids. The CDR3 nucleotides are TGTGCCAGCAGTTACTGGAGTGAGCAGTTCTTC. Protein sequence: CASSYWSEQFF.

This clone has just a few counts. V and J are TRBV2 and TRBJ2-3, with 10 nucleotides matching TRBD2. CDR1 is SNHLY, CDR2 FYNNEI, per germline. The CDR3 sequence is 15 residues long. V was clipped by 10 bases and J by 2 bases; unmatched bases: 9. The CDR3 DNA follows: TGTGCCACCGCTAGCGGGAGTGTGTCCACAGATACGCAGTATTTT. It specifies CATASGSVSTDTQYF.

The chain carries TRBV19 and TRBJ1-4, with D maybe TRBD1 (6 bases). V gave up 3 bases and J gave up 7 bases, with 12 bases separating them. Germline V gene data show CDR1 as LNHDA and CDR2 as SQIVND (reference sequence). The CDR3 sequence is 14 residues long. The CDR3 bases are TGTGCCAGTAGTATGGCCGGGGGCTTTGAAAAACTGTTTTTT. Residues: CASSMAGGFEKLFF.